The clone carrying this T cell receptor (delta chain) was seen a few times. The entry originates in a study of gamma-delta T cells after stem cell transplantation. TCRdb called clones anew from the RT-PCR reads with CATT. This table has 2,000 to 2,500 delta-chain clones, around 18% appearing once. The CDR3 contains 24 residues. Germline CDR1 is GEAIGNYY and CDR2 is EKD. V lost 0 bases to trimming and J lost 0 bases; unmatched junction nucleotides: 27. The V gene is TRDV2, the J gene TRDJ1; 10 bases map to TRDD3. The sequence was obtained from a human donor. It is not recorded whose cells these are; they may come from a transplant donor. The specimen was gamma-delta T cells. This CDR3 reads CACDTVLGLGDPVEADRYTDKLIF. The CDR3 nucleotides are TGTGCCTGTGACACCGTACTTGGACTGGGGGATCCGGTGGAGGCGGACCGGTACACCGATAAACTCATCTTT.